The rows below give T cell receptor beta chains drawn from one sample of a study of tumor-infiltrating lymphocytes in primary liver carcinoma. TCRdb recomputed calls from the multiplex PCR reads with MiXCR, one row per CDR3 protein. The sample yields under 45,000 distinct CDR3 sequences, less than 85% seen once. Material: liver tumor tissue from sampling region 4. The source is a middle-aged man with primary liver carcinoma and hepatitis B virus infection. The CDR3 runs from the conserved cysteine through the conserved F or W. A D gene is named only where the DNA matches it firmly. Rows give clone size only sometimes, using once, few, many, or a class for an expanded clone.

d_gene,v_gene,j_gene,abundance,CDR3nt,CDR3aa
NA,TRBV11-1,TRBJ2-7,once,TGCGCCACCAGCTCATCCCGGGACTCCTCCTACGGGCAGTACTTC,CATSSSRDSSYGQYF
TRBD1,TRBV28,TRBJ2-2,NA,TGTGCCAGAAGCCCAGGGGGCGTGGACGCCGGGGAGCTGTTTTTT,CARSPGGVDAGELFF
NA,TRBV12-3/TRBV12-4,TRBJ2-7,NA,TGTGTCAGCAGTTTAGTCAGGGGTCTCGGTCTCTACGAGCAGTACTTC,CVSSLVRGLGLYEQYF
TRBD1,TRBV11-3,TRBJ2-7,once,TGTGTCAGCAGGCTGGGACAGTCCTACGAGCAGTACTTC,CVSRLGQSYEQYF
TRBD2,TRBV4-2,TRBJ2-2,NA,TGTGCCAACAGCCATTGGGGGGGGGAACTGTTTTTC,CANSHWGGELFF
NA,TRBV20-1,TRBJ1-5,many,TGCAGTGCTAGAGAGTCCGGACACTCTGATCAGCCCCAGCATTTT,CSARESGHSDQPQHF
TRBD1,TRBV4-2,TRBJ2-2,NA,TGTGCCATCAGCCAAGGGGGCCTAGCAGGAGATTTCGGGGAGCTGTTTTTC,CAISQGGLAGDFGELFF
NA,TRBV29-1,TRBJ2-5,NA,TGCAGCTCATCAGCGGAGGGCCAGACCCAGTACTTC,CSSSAEGQTQYF
TRBD1,TRBV11-2,TRBJ2-7,NA,TGTGCCAGCAGCTTACGATGGACAGGGGGAAACGAGCAGTTCTTT,CASSLRWTGGNEQFF
NA,TRBV28,TRBJ2-5,NA,TGTACCAGCAGTTCGTGCACAAAAGTAGGAGAGACCCAGTACTTC,CTSSSCTKVGETQYF
TRBD1,TRBV29-1,TRBJ2-1,NA,TGCAGCGTCATACGCCCTGGACAGGATGATCAGTTCTTT,CSVIRPGQDDQFF
TRBD1,TRBV4-3,TRBJ1-6,NA,TGCACCAGCAGATCCTGGGACAGGGGAAAGAATTCACCCCTCCACTTT,CTSRSWDRGKNSPLHF
TRBD2,TRBV28,TRBJ2-3,many,TGTGCCAGCCTGGGAGGAGCGGGAGGGAGCACAGATACGCAGTATTTT,CASLGGAGGSTDTQYF
TRBD2,TRBV5-1,TRBJ2-1,NA,TGCGCCAGCAACTTGATAGGCGGGAGTAGATACAATGGGCAGTTCTTC,CASNLIGGSRYNGQFF
NA,TRBV11-2,TRBJ2-7,NA,TGTCCCAGTAGCTTAAGTGAGCGGGTCCAGCAATACTTC,CPSSLSERVQQYF
NA,TRBV11-3,TRBJ2-1,NA,TGTGCCAGCAGCTTAAATGCCAAGCAGTTCTTC,CASSLNAKQFF
NA,TRBV11-2,TRBJ2-6,once,TGCGTCACCCAGCGGCCGCGCTCTGGGGCCAACGTCATGACTTTC,CVTQRPRSGANVMTF
NA,TRBV2,TRBJ2-3,NA,TGTGCCAGCAGTCCAGGGGAGAGTCAGCCCCAGTATTTT,CASSPGESQPQYF
NA,TRBV7-9,TRBJ2-5,many,TGTGCCAGCAGCTCCCAGGGGGAGACCCAGTACTTC,CASSSQGETQYF
TRBD2,TRBV2,TRBJ2-1,NA,TGTGCCAGCGAACCAGGGAGGGTTGAGCAGTTCTTC,CASEPGRVEQFF
TRBD2,TRBV11-2,TRBJ2-5,NA,TGTGCCAGCACCCGGGCGGGAGGACGAGAGACCCAGTACTTC,CASTRAGGRETQYF
NA,TRBV18,TRBJ2-3,NA,TGTGCCAGCTCACAGCCACAAGTCACAGATACGCAGTATTTT,CASSQPQVTDTQYF
TRBD1,TRBV11-2,TRBJ2-6,NA,TGTGCCAGCATCATGGGGGGAGACAGGGGCATTCCCCTCTCTGGGGCCAATGTCCTGACTTTC,CASIMGGDRGIPLSGANVLTF
NA,TRBV30,TRBJ1-1,NA,TGTGCCAGGAGGAATTGGCGGAACGCTGAAGCTTTCTTT,CARRNWRNAEAFF
NA,TRBV5-1,TRBJ2-5,few,TGCGCTAGCAGCTTGGCCGGGACAACCGAAGGGACCCAGTACTTC,CASSLAGTTEGTQYF
NA,TRBV7-9,TRBJ2-7,NA,TGTGCCAGCAGCCCAAGCCATCACTTGAGGTCCTACGAGCAATACTTC,CASSPSHHLRSYEQYF
NA,TRBV2,TRBJ2-5,many,TGTGCCAGCAGTGAATTTTCCGCATACCAAGAGACCCAGTACTTC,CASSEFSAYQETQYF
NA,TRBV7-9,TRBJ1-2,NA,TGTACCAGCAGCTTAGGGAACTGTGGCTACACCTTC,CTSSLGNCGYTF
NA,TRBV14,TRBJ2-1,NA,TGTGCCAGCAGCCAGGGAAGGGCGCCGAGGGAGCAGTTCTTC,CASSQGRAPREQFF
TRBD2,TRBV30,TRBJ2-2,many,TGTGCCTGGAGTGTACTAGCGGGAGACACCGGGGAGCTGTTTTTT,CAWSVLAGDTGELFF
TRBD2,TRBV25-1,TRBJ2-1,NA,TGTGCAAGCAACCGACTAGCGGGAGGCGGGCAGTTCTTC,CASNRLAGGGQFF
NA,TRBV6-2/TRBV6-3,TRBJ2-1,NA,TGTGCCAGCGGTTCCCGCGCCGAAGTATTCGAAGAGCAGTTCTTC,CASGSRAEVFEEQFF
TRBD2,TRBV4-3,TRBJ2-5,once,TGCGCCAGCAGTCAAGCGGCTAGCGGGAGGACTAGTGAGACCCAGTACTTC,CASSQAASGRTSETQYF
NA,TRBV29-1,TRBJ1-2,once,TGCAGCGTTGAAGTAGGCTGGTGGAATGGTTACACCTTC,CSVEVGWWNGYTF
NA,TRBV7-3,TRBJ2-2,NA,TGTGCCAGCAGCGCAGGCGGGTTCACCGGGGAGCTGTTTTTT,CASSAGGFTGELFF
NA,TRBV11-2,TRBJ2-7,NA,TGTGCCAGCAGCGAAAGCGGGTGGAATGAGCAGTATTTC,CASSESGWNEQYF
NA,TRBV29-1,TRBJ1-2,NA,TGCAGCGTCAAGTCTGGACAGTCGACCTATGGCTACATCTTC,CSVKSGQSTYGYIF
NA,TRBV28,TRBJ1-6,many,TGTGCCAGCGGAGGACAATTCTCCTATGATTCACCCCTCCACTTT,CASGGQFSYDSPLHF
NA,TRBV4-3,TRBJ1-1,medium-sized,TGCGCCAGCAGCCACCTCGACCAGAACACTGAAGCTTTCTTT,CASSHLDQNTEAFF
NA,TRBV29-1,TRBJ2-3,NA,TGCAGCGTTGAGGGTATCGGGAACTCAGATATGCAGTATTTT,CSVEGIGNSDMQYF
TRBD2,TRBV6-4,TRBJ2-3,NA,TGTGCCAGCAGTGACTCACATAGCGGGAGCACTGATACACAGTATTTT,CASSDSHSGSTDTQYF
TRBD1,TRBV25-1,TRBJ2-5,NA,TGTGTCAGCACTGAACTGACAGGGGGCGCGTCTCAAGAGACCCAGTACTTC,CVSTELTGGASQETQYF
NA,TRBV5-5,TRBJ1-2,NA,TGTGCCAGCAGCCCTGACCTGGACAGAACTAACTATGGTTACACCTTC,CASSPDLDRTNYGYTF
NA,TRBV5-1,TRBJ1-6,NA,TGCGCCAGCAGCTTGCGGGGGGCGACGGACCCACCCCTCCACTTT,CASSLRGATDPPLHF